Presented here are 5 T cell receptor beta chains from one specimen sequenced in a study of post-analysis software for immune sequencing data. Notes on the study in general: Among 5 or 6 TRBV segments more frequent in patients than controls were TRBV5-6, TRBV5-1 and TRBV20-1.

These receptors lack a known antigen. Included in the TCR beta cDNA libraries were unique molecular identifiers. A single record per CDR3 protein comes from TCRdb applying MiXCR to the PCR reads. The sample has roughly 620,000 distinct CDR3 sequences, 44% seen once; the top ten hold roughly 1.8%. The sample comprised blood. The origin of the receptors is a girl under 18 with multiple sclerosis.

V usage is TRBV7-9 and J usage is TRBJ1-6, with 7 positions matching TRBD1. The CDR3 covers 16 residues. Trimming at V came to 4 bases and at J to 7 bases, leaving 10 bases not matched to a gene. In germline, CDR1 is SEHNR, CDR2 FQNEAQ (reference sequence). In DNA, the CDR3 is TGTGCCAGCAGCTCCAGGGGGGCAGCCTTGAATTCACCCCTCCACTTT. Amino acid sequence: CASSSRGAALNSPLHF.

This chain connects TRBV7-2 to TRBJ1-5; TRBD1 matches at 9 bases. V shed 8 bases and J 6 bases; nucleotides not matched to a gene: 11. The germline V gene encodes CDR1 SGHTA and CDR2 FQGNSA. The CDR3 has 15 amino acids. CDR3 DNA sequence: TGTGCCAGCCGCCTGGGGACAGGGAGGAGTCAGCCCCAGCATTTT. As protein: CASRLGTGRSQPQHF.

In this sample, this clonotype turned up a few times. The genes are TRBV7-2 and TRBJ2-1; TRBD2 is a possible D gene (6 bases). CDR1 is SGHTA and CDR2 is FQGNSA in the germline V gene. The CDR3 loop spans 15 amino acids. The V end was cut by 1 base, the J end by 4 bases, with 11 bases between. CDR3 coding DNA: TGTGCCAGCAGCTTAGAAAGACGGGGGTACAATGAGCAGTTCTTC. It codes for CASSLERRGYNEQFF.

This clonotype was counted between two and nine times. This chain joins TRBV27 and TRBJ2-4, with no clear D. The J call could be wrong; TRBJ2-7 is a better fit for the DNA end. Germline assignment: CDR1 MNHEY and CDR2 SMNVEV (reference sequence). This CDR3 contains 13 residues. CDR3 amino acids: CASSFGRNYEQYF. The CDR3 region has the DNA TGTGCCAGCAGTTTCGGACGGAACTACGAGCAGTACTTC.

This chain links TRBV11-2 with TRBJ2-5, with 9 bases matching TRBD2. V was pared by 2 bases and J by 5 bases, with 9 bases of the junction left unmatched. The CDR3 extends over 16 amino acids. Germline V gene sequence: CDR1 SGHAT, CDR2 FQNNGV. In nucleotides, the CDR3 is TGTGCCAGCAGCTTACGGATAGCGGGAGTCGGTGAGACCCAGTACTTC. It is translated as CASSLRIAGVGETQYF.